The next 25 T cell receptor beta chains were all read from a single sample in a study of blood T cell repertoires in COVID-19. The protocol was immunoSEQ multiplex PCR, while the TCRdb copy is restricted to in-frame clones and leaves out a portion. The profile covers just over 60,000 clones, with about three quarters appearing a single time and 15% to 25% taken by the ten largest. The sample consisted of peripheral blood. Receptor source: a man aged 25 to 45 with COVID-19, enrolled during active disease.

The chain employs TRBV7-8 and TRBJ2-7; weak D call: TRBD2 (6 bases). Germline CDR1 and CDR2: SGHVS and FQNEAQ. The CDR3 loop spans 17 amino acids. V lost 1 base and J 0 bases, leaving 16 bases between the germline ends. The CDR3 spells CASSLVVRRESSYEQYF. The CDR3 nucleotides are TGTGCCAGCAGCTTAGTGGTCCGGCGGGAAAGCTCCTACGAGCAGTACTTC.

J is TRBJ2-7 and V is TRBV10-2; D gene ambiguous. The length of the CDR3 is 11 residues. Trimming cost V 6 bases and J 0 bases, with 3 bases left between them. Germline V gives CDR1 WSHSY, CDR2 SAAADI. The CDR3 coding sequence is TGCGCCAGCAGGAGCTCCTACGAGCAGTACTTC. Protein: CASRSSYEQYF.

This sequence joins TRBV7-9 and TRBJ2-1; 9 positions match TRBD1. V lost 0 bases, J lost 5 bases, and 5 bases stayed unmatched. Looked up from germline, CDR1 is SEHNR and CDR2 is FQNEAQ (reference sequence). The CDR3 contains 16 residues. The CDR3 sequence is CASSLAGGTGNNEQFF. The CDR3 DNA reads as TGTGCCAGCAGCTTAGCGGGCGGGACAGGGAACAATGAGCAGTTCTTC.

This chain links TRBV4-2 with TRBJ1-5, with 8 bases lining up with TRBD1. From germline, CDR1 is LGHNA and CDR2 YNFKEQ. The CDR3 has 19 residues. After removal of 4 bases from V and 1 base from J, the junction contained 15 bases not matched to a gene. For the CDR3, the DNA is TGTGCCAGCAGCCGCCTAGGACAGGGAGGGTGGGGGAGCAATCAGCCCCAGCATTTT. Encoded protein: CASSRLGQGGWGSNQPQHF.

V and J are TRBV11-3 and TRBJ2-3; 9 nucleotides align to TRBD2. Trimming took 3 bases from V and 6 from J; bases not matched to a gene: 13. Germline CDR1 SGHNT, CDR2 YENEEA. The CDR3 is 17 residues long. The CDR3 spells CASSFVARLADVDTQYF. The DNA for the CDR3 is TGTGCCAGCAGCTTCGTAGCGCGACTAGCGGATGTGGATACGCAGTATTTT. Full variable domain (outside the CDR3, taken from reference TRBV11-3 and TRBJ2-3): EAGVVQSPRYKIIEKKQPVAFWCNPISGHNTLYWYLQNLGQGPELLIRYENEEAVDDSQLPKDRFSAERLKGVDSTLKIQPAELGDSAVYLCASSFVARLADVDTQYFGPGTRLTVL.

The genes are TRBV28 and TRBJ2-7, with TRBD2 identical over 11 bases. The germline gives CDR1 MDHEN, CDR2 SYDVKM. The length of the CDR3 is 15 residues. The ends lost 5 bases at V and 3 bases at J; junction bases unmatched: 6. The CDR3 nucleotides read TGTGCCAGCAGTACCCCGGGACTAGCGGTCTACGAGCAGTACTTC. Translated, it gives CASSTPGLAVYEQYF.

The chain couples TRBV6-5 to TRBJ1-5; D call uncertain. Germline V CDR1 and CDR2: MNHEY, SVGAGI. The CDR3 is made up of 13 amino acids. V lost 5 bases and J 5 bases, leaving 10 bases between the germline ends. The chain's CDR3 is CASSHDRDQPQHF. The DNA of the CDR3 is TGTGCCAGCAGTCACGACCGGGATCAGCCCCAGCATTTT.

The chain employs TRBV30 and TRBJ2-7, with 7 bases matching TRBD1. CDR1 GTSNPN and CDR2 SVGIG come from the germline V gene (reference sequence). V shed 5 bases and J 3 bases; nucleotides not matched to a gene: 4. This CDR3 comprises 12 residues. The CDR3 coding sequence is TGTGCCTGGGGACGGGACAGCTACGAGCAGTACTTC. The encoded protein is CAWGRDSYEQYF.

The chain joins TRBV28 to TRBJ2-7, with TRBD1 matching 7 bases. CDR1 is MDHEN, CDR2 SYDVKM, per germline. With 7 bases clipped from V and 2 bases from J, the junction kept 5 bases outside the gene matches. This CDR3 spans 13 amino acids. The CDR3, as DNA: TGTGCCAGCATTCCGGGACAGACCTACGAGCAGTACTTC. Translation: CASIPGQTYEQYF.

This rearrangement joins TRBV5-1 to TRBJ1-1, with D tentatively TRBD1 (6 bases). CDR1 is SGHRS and CDR2 is YFSETQ in the germline V gene. CDR3 size: 14 residues. V lost 0 bases, J lost 2 bases, and 8 bases lay in between. The CDR3 DNA reads TGCGCCAGCAGCTTGGGGACAGCCAACACTGAAGCTTTCTTT. Translated, it gives CASSLGTANTEAFF.

V usage is TRBV27 and J usage is TRBJ2-3; D is unclear. The CDR3 covers 16 residues. Trimming shortened V by 4 bases and J by 4 bases, and 18 bases separated the two germline ends. Germline-derived CDR1 and CDR2 are MNHEY and SMNVEV (reference sequence). CDR3 region: CASSSIMEHLPDTQYF. CDR3 bases: TGTGCCAGCAGTTCCATTATGGAGCATTTACCAGATACGCAGTATTTT.

This clone was counted between two and nine times. The gene calls are TRBV6-1 and TRBJ2-5; 9 bases line up with TRBD2. The CDR3 loop spans 17 amino acids. V shed 0 bases and J 4 bases; nucleotides not matched to a gene: 9. Germline assignment: CDR1 MNHNS and CDR2 SASEGT. CDR3 DNA sequence: TGTGCCAGCAGTGAAGCGTTGCGGGGGGGTCGTGCAGAGACCCAGTACTTC. It codes for CASSEALRGGRAETQYF.

About this clone itself: This specimen includes other DNA sequences encoding the same CDR3. This chain joins TRBV18 and TRBJ2-1; D unresolved. The CDR3 is 14 residues long. V lost 2 bases and J lost 1, with 6 bases in between. Germline V CDR1 and CDR2: KGHSH, LQKENI. CDR3 sequence (DNA): TGTGCCAGCTCACCATTACAGTCCTACAATGAGCAGTTCTTC. Protein sequence: CASSPLQSYNEQFF.

The rearrangement links TRBV3-1 (or the pseudogene TRBV3-2) to TRBJ2-7; D uncertain. Per the germline V gene, CDR1 is LGHDT and CDR2 is YNNKEL (reference sequence). The CDR3 totals 12 residues. Between the trimmed V and J ends, which lost 0 bases and 11 bases, there was a span of 11 bases. CDR3 loop: CASSQDHAREYF. The CDR3 DNA reads as TGTGCCAGCAGCCAAGACCACGCCCGGGAGTACTTC.

V usage is TRBV20-1 and J usage is TRBJ1-2; D perhaps matches TRBD1 (6 bases). V lost 7 bases and J 7 bases, leaving 13 bases between the germline ends. This CDR3 comprises 11 residues. Germline assignment: CDR1 DFQATT and CDR2 SNEGSKA (reference sequence). Here the CDR3 reads CSGDQGIGYTF. The CDR3 region has the DNA TGCAGTGGAGATCAGGGGATTGGCTACACCTTC.

The chain combines TRBV5-1 with TRBJ1-3; D is perhaps TRBD1 (5 bases). Germline V gene data show CDR1 as SGHRS and CDR2 as YFSETQ. The CDR3 extends over 16 amino acids. The V end lost 2 bases, the J end lost 2 bases, and 14 bases lay between the germline ends. The CDR3, as DNA: TGCGCCAGCAGCTTCGGTGGGGCTGGGACTGGAAACACCATATATTTT. Its protein product is CASSFGGAGTGNTIYF.

The rearrangement uses TRBV24-1 and TRBJ2-5, with a tentative D call TRBD1 (6 bases). The CDR3 is 19 residues long. Trimming stripped 4 bases from V and 1 base from J, with 24 bases between. Germline V CDR1 and CDR2: KGHDR, SFDVKD. The DNA for the CDR3 is TGTGCCACCAGTGACGCGACAGGCGGACAGACTGTGGGCCAAGAGACCCAGTACTTC. Amino acid sequence: CATSDATGGQTVGQETQYF.

The rearrangement joins TRBV7-2 to TRBJ1-4; 9 bases are shared with TRBD1. Trimming at V came to 2 bases and at J to 7 bases, leaving 5 bases not matched to a gene. The germline V gene has CDR1 SGHTA and CDR2 FQGNSA. This CDR3 region has 15 residues. The chain's CDR3 is CASSLTGTGSEKLFF. The CDR3 region has the DNA TGTGCCAGCAGCTTAACCGGGACAGGGAGTGAAAAACTGTTTTTT.

The chain carries TRBV11-3 and TRBJ2-1, with 7 nucleotides matching TRBD2. Germline V CDR1 and CDR2: SGHNT, YENEEA. The CDR3 length is 16 residues. The ends lost 4 bases at V and 5 bases at J; junction bases unmatched: 11. The chain's CDR3 is CASSSRGRGSHNEQFF. The CDR3 DNA sequence: TGTGCCAGCAGCTCTCGCGGGAGAGGTTCCCACAATGAGCAGTTCTTC.

J is TRBJ1-2 and V is TRBV5-4, with 8 bases identical to TRBD1. CDR1 SGHNT and CDR2 YYREEE come from the germline V gene (reference sequence). Unmatched junction bases numbered 7, after V lost 4 bases and J lost 8 bases. The CDR3 is 13 amino acids. The CDR3 nucleotides are TGTGCCAGCAGCACGGACAGGGTGAGCGGCTACACCTTC. Translating it yields CASSTDRVSGYTF.

The chain carries TRBV19 and TRBJ2-3; TRBD2 aligns across 12 bases. The CDR3 runs to 20 residues. V lost 5 bases and J lost 4; bases outside the gene matches: 19. CDR1 is LNHDA and CDR2 is SQIVND in the germline V gene (reference sequence). The CDR3 loop is CASSPTGTALGLAGSDTQYF. The CDR3 coding sequence is TGTGCCAGTAGTCCCACCGGGACAGCCCTTGGACTAGCGGGATCAGATACGCAGTATTTT.

In nucleotides, the CDR3 is TGTGCCAGCTCACGGGCGAGCTCCTACAATGAGCAGTTCTTC. Encoded protein: CASSRASSYNEQFF. The V call is TRBV18, the J call TRBJ2-1; D uncertain. CDR1 and CDR2 (germline): KGHSH, LQKENI. There are 14 residues in the CDR3. The V and J ends lost 4 bases and 0 bases respectively, with 7 bases between them.

The chain couples TRBV3-1 (or the pseudogene TRBV3-2) to TRBJ2-7; 8 nucleotides align to TRBD2. Germline-derived CDR1 and CDR2 are LGHDT and YNNKEL (reference sequence). This CDR3 has 14 amino acids. V shed 1 base and J 4 bases; nucleotides not matched to a gene: 3. As DNA, the CDR3 is TGTGCCAGCAGCCAAGTCGGGGGGGATTACGAGCAGTACTTC. Its translation: CASSQVGGDYEQYF.

The chain couples TRBV10-3 to TRBJ1-1; D remains ambiguous. V gave up 0 bases and J gave up 12 bases, with 17 bases separating them. The germline V gene has CDR1 ENHRY and CDR2 SYGVKD. The CDR3 runs to 14 residues. Here the CDR3 DNA reads TGTGCCATCAGTGAGTCGGGCGTCGATCCCAATACTTTCTTT. Translating gives CAISESGVDPNTFF.

The chain couples TRBV6-7 to TRBJ1-1, with D uncertain. TRBV6-7 is filed as an ORF, its function uncertain. V was clipped by 0 bases and J by 0 bases, with 11 bases between them. The CDR3 loop spans 16 amino acids. CDR3 residues: CASSYSREEMNTEAFF. The CDR3 DNA is TGTGCCAGCAGTTACTCGAGGGAAGAGATGAACACTGAAGCTTTCTTT.